The clone carrying this TCR beta chain was seen a handful of times. The antigen remains unidentified. TCRdb keeps only in-frame clones here, not all; method: immunoSEQ multiplex PCR. The data hold tens of thousands of clones, with 74% observed a single time. This sample stems from a study of vaccination effects on CD4 cells after COVID-19. Per germline, CDR1 DFQATT and CDR2 SNEGSKA (reference sequence). The CDR3 spans 11 residues. V was shortened by 0 bases and J by 3 bases, with 2 bases between the two germline ends. Sequencing followed a ViraFEST assay step that expanded antigen-specific CD4+ T cells with viral peptide pools. Culture lasted about 11 days before CD4+ T cell isolation. Participants were vaccinated with two doses of either the BNT162b2 or mRNA-1273 vaccine.

The sample in question was CD4+ T cells from PBMCs cultured with HCoV-229E spike peptides, obtained after COVID-19 vaccination. This sequence joins TRBV20-1 and TRBJ1-1; unclear D gene. This TCR was recovered from a human donor who received a COVID-19 vaccine. The CDR3 spells CSAREDTEAFF. DNA of the CDR3: TGCAGTGCTAGAGAGGACACTGAAGCTTTCTTT.